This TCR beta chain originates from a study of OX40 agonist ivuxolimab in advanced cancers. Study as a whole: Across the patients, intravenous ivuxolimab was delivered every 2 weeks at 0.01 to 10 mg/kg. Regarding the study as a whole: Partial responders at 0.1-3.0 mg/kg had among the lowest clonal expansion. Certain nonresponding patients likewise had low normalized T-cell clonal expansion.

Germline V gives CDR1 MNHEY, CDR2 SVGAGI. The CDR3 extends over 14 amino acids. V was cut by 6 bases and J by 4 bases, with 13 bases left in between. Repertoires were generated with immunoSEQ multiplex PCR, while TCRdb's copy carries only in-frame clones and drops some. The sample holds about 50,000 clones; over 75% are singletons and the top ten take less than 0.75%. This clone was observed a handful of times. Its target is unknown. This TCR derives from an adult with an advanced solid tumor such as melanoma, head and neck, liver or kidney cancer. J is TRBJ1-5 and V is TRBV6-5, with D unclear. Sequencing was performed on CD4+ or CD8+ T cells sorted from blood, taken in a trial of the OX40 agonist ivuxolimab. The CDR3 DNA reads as TGTGCCAGCAGCCTTGACCCTAAAAATCAGCCCCAGCATTTT. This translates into CASSLDPKNQPQHF.